A selection of T cell receptor beta chains follows, all from one sample in a study of shared clonotypes between healthy human individuals. Data came from immunoSEQ multiplex PCR; TCRdb stores just in-frame clones and leaves some out. This sample carries roughly 1.5 million clones, 95% to 99% of them seen once, and the ten largest clones take around 0.47%. The sample consisted of naive CD4+ T cells sorted from blood. The receptors stem from a man under 40 in good health. CDR3s leave out the opening cysteine and the closing phenylalanine or tryptophan. Fields, in order: CDR3 protein, V gene, CDR3 length, J gene.

ASSLEPGYQPQH | TRBV5-1 | 12 | TRBJ1-5
ASSAWPTGGKNIQY | TRBV7-9 | 14 | TRBJ2-4
ASSPRPGTSGRNEQF | TRBV16 | 15 | TRBJ2-1
ASSLSTERSREQY | TRBV7-6 | 13 | TRBJ2-7
ASSLVRGPGNQPQH | TRBV5-5 | 14 | TRBJ1-5
ASSQDPGQGAIGELF | TRBV4-1 | 15 | TRBJ2-2
AWNPGGAGAFGELF | TRBV30 | 14 | TRBJ2-2
ASGSYRTSLSGELF | TRBV2 | 14 | TRBJ2-2
ASSLVLAGEQF | TRBV5-1 | 11 | TRBJ2-1
SVARAGTGELF | TRBV29-1 | 11 | TRBJ2-2
ASSLIYGRGEQY | TRBV7-2 | 12 | TRBJ2-7
ASSEARFREQY | TRBV2 | 11 | TRBJ2-7
ASSKGIAKNIQY | TRBV19 | 12 | TRBJ2-4
ASSPLGATNEKLF | TRBV5-5 | 13 | TRBJ1-4
ASSEGGDTEAF | TRBV2 | 11 | TRBJ1-1
ASSPTIYEQY | TRBV6-1 | 10 | TRBJ2-7
AAGFAGEQF | TRBV7-9 | 9 | TRBJ2-1
ASSLGAGHIMNTEAF | TRBV7-6 | 15 | TRBJ1-1
ASSEARPGTVPAGELF | TRBV6-1 | 16 | TRBJ2-2
ASSLGIRIINQPQH | TRBV19 | 14 | TRBJ1-5
ASSPRSGNEQF | TRBV9 | 11 | TRBJ2-1
ASRASGGWHNEQF | TRBV6-1 | 13 | TRBJ2-1
ASSLQWWPPYEQY | TRBV27 | 13 | TRBJ2-7
ASSRLESKVYEQY | TRBV5-1 | 13 | TRBJ2-7